This T cell receptor beta chain is from a study of brain T cells in children with intractable seizures. Regarding the study as a whole: Pre-surgery blood may have been undersampled, hiding some clones.

As regards this clone: The antigen remains unidentified.

The CDR3 has 13 amino acids. Germline CDR1 reads SEHNR; CDR2 reads FQNEAQ (reference sequence). Trimming removed 5 bases at V and 2 bases at J, with 8 bases between. Measured with immunoSEQ multiplex PCR; TCRdb has only the in-frame clones, and not every one. The top ten hold roughly 6% of the sample, which has about 350,000 clones, nearly 95% seen once. Time point meaning: blood from clinic visit 5 months post-surgery; TSC patient then seizure free. Patients received at least one anti-epileptic drug before surgery. Sequenced material: peripheral blood, taken about 5 months after surgery. The receptor's source is a boy younger than two with tuberous sclerosis and intractable seizures. The rearrangement joins TRBV7-9 to TRBJ2-3; the D is unclear. This CDR3 reads CASSGSLTDTQYF. Here the CDR3 DNA reads TGTGCCAGCAGCGGCAGTCTCACAGATACGCAGTATTTT.